The 25 T cell receptor beta chains given below trace back to one sample, sequenced in a study of blood T cell repertoires in COVID-19. Profiled with immunoSEQ multiplex PCR; TCRdb holds only in-frame clones, not every one. The profile shows fewer than 450,000 clones, around 87% of them singletons. The sequencing input was peripheral blood. All receptors derive from a woman aged 50 to 60 with COVID-19, enrolled during active disease.

The gene calls are TRBV2 and TRBJ1-5, with D possibly TRBD1 on 5 matching bases. Germline V gene data show CDR1 as SNHLY and CDR2 as FYNNEI. V was pared by 5 bases and J by 6 bases, with 8 bases between. This CDR3 region has 12 residues. CDR3 bases: TGTGCCAGCAGTCAGGGTTTTCAGCCCCAGCATTTT. Protein product: CASSQGFQPQHF.

The CDR3 region has the DNA TGTGCCAGCTCCCCGGCGACTAGGGTCACAGATACGCAGTATTTT. It yields the protein CASSPATRVTDTQYF. V and J are TRBV6-5 and TRBJ2-3, with a possible D match to TRBD2 (6 bases). The CDR3 extends over 15 amino acids. CDR1 and CDR2 from the germline V gene are MNHEY and SVGAGI. The V gene lost 8 bases and the J gene lost 2 bases, with 17 bases spanning the gap.

This rearrangement joins TRBV24-1 to TRBJ2-7, with TRBD1 as a possible D gene (7 bases). Trimming stripped 0 bases from V and 7 bases from J, with 12 bases between. This CDR3 contains 14 residues. The germline CDR1 and CDR2 sequences are KGHDR and SFDVKD. The CDR3 bases are TGTGCCACCAGTGATTTGTCCCAGGGGGGAGAGCAGTACTTC. Protein product: CATSDLSQGGEQYF.

V usage is TRBV29-1 and J usage is TRBJ1-6, with 7 positions matching TRBD1. The CDR3 consists of 14 residues. Germline V gene data show CDR1 as SQVTM and CDR2 as ANQGSEA. V shed 6 bases, J shed 6 bases, and the junction held 8 bases outside the gene matches. The CDR3 DNA sequence: TGCAGCGTCAAGACAGGGATGGGTAATTCACCCCTCCACTTT. Protein product: CSVKTGMGNSPLHF.

This clone appeared once. Here the CDR3 DNA reads TGTGCCAGCAGTTCCCACGCGGGTAGCAATCAGCCCCAGCATTTT. The encoded protein is CASSSHAGSNQPQHF. V gene TRBV27 combines with J gene TRBJ1-5; unclear D gene. Germline CDR1 MNHEY, CDR2 SMNVEV (reference sequence). V was clipped by 4 bases and J by 0 bases, with 10 bases between them. This CDR3 contains 15 residues.

The rearrangement uses TRBV5-4 and TRBJ1-2; 7 bases are shared with TRBD1. The CDR3 is 13 amino acids. Per the germline V gene, CDR1 is SGHNT and CDR2 is YYREEE (reference sequence). The trim removed 4 bases at V and 5 bases at J, leaving 5 bases unmatched. This CDR3 is CASSEKGAYGYTF. CDR3 coding DNA: TGTGCCAGCAGCGAGAAGGGGGCATATGGCTACACCTTC.

This sequence joins TRBV11-2 and TRBJ2-7; 7 bases align to TRBD2. The CDR3 is 14 amino acids. Germline CDR1 SGHAT, CDR2 FQNNGV. V lost 4 bases, J lost 3 bases, and 6 bases stayed unmatched. The CDR3 loop reads CASSSLAEGYEQYF. CDR3 DNA: TGTGCCAGCAGCTCCCTAGCGGAAGGCTACGAGCAGTACTTC.

This sequence joins TRBV11-2 and TRBJ2-1, with 10 positions matching TRBD1. The germline V gene encodes CDR1 SGHAT and CDR2 FQNNGV. The J segment lost 4 bases and the V segment lost 5 bases, leaving 8 bases of the junction unmatched. The length of the CDR3 is 16 residues. CDR3 in amino acids: CASSPTGGALYNEQFF. The CDR3 DNA is TGTGCCAGCAGCCCGACAGGGGGCGCCTTATACAATGAGCAGTTCTTC.

This clone was counted a few times. This chain connects TRBV4-1 to TRBJ1-2, with 8 nucleotides matching TRBD1. The trim removed 1 base at V and 3 bases at J, leaving 4 bases unmatched. The CDR3 length is 15 residues. The germline V gene encodes CDR1 MGHRA and CDR2 YSYEKL. The CDR3 protein is CASSQAQGVDYGYTF. The DNA for the CDR3 is TGCGCCAGCAGCCAAGCACAGGGGGTAGACTATGGCTACACCTTC.

The V call is TRBV5-1, the J call TRBJ2-1, with TRBD1 matching over 7 bases. CDR3 length: 16 residues. The trim removed 6 bases at V and 4 bases at J, leaving 13 bases unmatched. Germline lookup yields CDR1 SGHRS and CDR2 YFSETQ. The CDR3 nucleotides are TGCGCCAGCACCAACGAGAGGGGGCTAGGGTACAATGAGCAGTTCTTC. Its translation is CASTNERGLGYNEQFF.

The chain couples TRBV3-1 (or the pseudogene TRBV3-2) to TRBJ2-5; the match to TRBD2 covers 7 bases. V lost 3 bases and J lost 5; bases outside the gene matches: 6. Germline V gene sequence: CDR1 LGHDT, CDR2 YNNKEL (reference sequence). The CDR3 is 14 residues long. CDR3 DNA: TGTGCCAGCAGCCAGATCGGGAGGTCCGAGACCCAGTACTTC. Protein: CASSQIGRSETQYF.

The chain combines TRBV28 with TRBJ1-2, with D possibly being TRBD1 (5 bases). The CDR3 loop spans 13 amino acids. Germline CDR1 MDHEN, CDR2 SYDVKM. Trimming pared 3 bases from V and 3 bases from J, leaving 8 bases between. CDR3 coding DNA: TGTGCCAGCAGTTTGCCAGGGCACTATGGCTACACCTTC. Protein sequence: CASSLPGHYGYTF.

V is TRBV19 and J is TRBJ2-7; the match to TRBD1 covers 7 bases. The CDR3 consists of 13 residues. V lost 8 bases and J lost 3; bases outside the gene matches: 7. Germline CDR1 reads LNHDA; CDR2 reads SQIVND (reference sequence). The CDR3 coding sequence is TGTGCCAGTTCGACAGGGTTTAGCTACGAGCAGTACTTC. Amino acid sequence: CASSTGFSYEQYF. Drawing the rest from reference TRBV19 and TRBJ2-7, the complete variable domain is DGGITQSPKYLFRKEGQNVTLSCEQNLNHDAMYWYRQDPGQGLRLIYYSQIVNDFQKGDIAEGYSVSREKKESFPLTVTSAQKNPTAFYLCASSTGFSYEQYFGPGTRLTVT.

Only one count was recorded for this clone. The chain is built from TRBV12-3 or TRBV12-4 and TRBJ1-2; D uncertain. V lost 7 bases and J lost 2, with 8 bases in between. This CDR3 is built from 12 residues. For the CDR3, the DNA is TGTGCCAGCACGAGAGCCAACTATGGCTACACCTTC. Protein product: CASTRANYGYTF.

The chain employs TRBV5-1 and TRBJ1-6, with 10 bases fitting TRBD1. CDR3 size: 19 residues. Germline loops: CDR1 SGHRS, CDR2 YFSETQ. Losses at the gene ends were 4 bases for V and 0 bases for J; bases not matched to a gene: 10. CDR3 protein: CASSRTGTGVSSYNSPLHF. CDR3 nucleotide sequence: TGCGCCAGCAGCCGAACCGGGACAGGGGTGAGCTCCTATAATTCACCCCTCCACTTT.

This chain links TRBV29-1 with TRBJ2-7; 7 positions agree with TRBD1. Trimming took 4 bases from V and 5 from J; bases not matched to a gene: 11. The CDR3 is made up of 14 amino acids. CDR1 and CDR2 (germline): SQVTM, ANQGSEA. CDR3 loop: CSVGRQGVRDEQYF. The CDR3 DNA is TGCAGCGTTGGTAGGCAGGGGGTGAGGGACGAGCAGTACTTC.

The rearrangement links TRBV24-1 to TRBJ2-1, with 10 positions matching TRBD2. J was trimmed by 7 bases and V by 1 base; bases with no gene match: 9. The germline V gene has CDR1 KGHDR and CDR2 SFDVKD. The CDR3 spans 17 residues. The CDR3 DNA reads TGTGCCACCAGTGATTTCACTAGCGGGACCCGCTATAATGAGCAGTTCTTC. The encoded protein is CATSDFTSGTRYNEQFF.

This rearrangement joins TRBV6-2 or TRBV6-3 to TRBJ2-7, with TRBD1 matching over 10 bases. V was pared by 2 bases and J by 4 bases, with 2 bases of the junction left unmatched. The CDR3 totals 14 residues. The germline V gene has CDR1 MNHEY and CDR2 SVGEGT. CDR3 region: CASSYDRGQYEQYF. DNA for the CDR3: TGTGCCAGCAGTTACGACAGGGGGCAATACGAGCAGTACTTC.

The chain joins TRBV9 to TRBJ1-1, with TRBD1 as a possible D gene (6 bases). Germline lookup yields CDR1 SGDLS and CDR2 YYNGEE. The CDR3 consists of 15 residues. Between the trimmed V and J ends, which lost 0 bases and 5 bases, there was a span of 14 bases. The CDR3 loop is CASSVGGTPWTEAFF. CDR3 nucleotide sequence: TGTGCCAGCAGCGTAGGAGGGACACCCTGGACTGAAGCTTTCTTT.

The chain is built from TRBV5-5 and TRBJ2-1, with TRBD1 matching over 8 bases. This CDR3 has 14 amino acids. The germline V gene has CDR1 SGHKS and CDR2 YYEKEE (reference sequence). V shed 0 bases, J shed 9 bases, and the junction held 5 bases outside the gene matches. CDR3 nucleotide sequence: TGTGCCAGCAGCTTGGGCAGGACAGGGACTGAGCAGTTCTTC. It yields the protein CASSLGRTGTEQFF. Filled out from reference TRBV5-5 and TRBJ2-1, the complete variable domain reads DAGVTQSPTHLIKTRGQQVTLRCSPISGHKSVSWYQQVLGQGPQFIFQYYEKEERGRGNFPDRFSARQFPNYSSELNVNALLLGDSALYLCASSLGRTGTEQFFGPGTRLTVL.

This clone was found once. The CDR3, as DNA: TGTGCCAGCAGCTCCAAAATACTAGCCTCCAGCTCCTACGAGCAGTACTTC. Amino acids: CASSSKILASSSYEQYF. J is TRBJ2-7 and V is TRBV5-6; D might be TRBD2 (6 bases). The V end lost 3 bases, the J end lost 0 bases, and 19 bases lay between the germline ends. Germline V gene data show CDR1 as SGHDT and CDR2 as YYEEEE. The length of the CDR3 is 17 residues.

The V and J genes are TRBV30 and TRBJ2-1, with 8 bases lining up with TRBD2. CDR1 GTSNPN and CDR2 SVGIG come from the germline V gene (reference sequence). J was trimmed by 5 bases and V by 2 bases; bases with no gene match: 5. The CDR3 runs 14 residues. CDR3 in amino acids: CAWSIGAGDNEQFF. As DNA, the CDR3 is TGTGCCTGGAGTATCGGAGCGGGAGACAATGAGCAGTTCTTC. Full variable domain (outside the CDR3, taken from reference TRBV30 and TRBJ2-1): SQTIHQWPATLVQPVGSPLSLECTVEGTSNPNLYWYRQAAGRGLQLLFYSVGIGQISSEVPQNLSASRPQDRQFILSSKKLLLSDSGFYLCAWSIGAGDNEQFFGPGTRLTVL.

The V and J genes are TRBV19 and TRBJ1-1; tentative D call: TRBD1 (6 bases). The V end lost 7 bases, the J end lost 4 bases, and 19 bases lay between the germline ends. Per germline, CDR1 LNHDA and CDR2 SQIVND (reference sequence). The CDR3 totals 15 residues. Here the CDR3 DNA reads TGTGCCAGTATCACGGACAGTAGAGGATCCACTGAAGCTTTCTTT. It yields the protein CASITDSRGSTEAFF.

The rearrangement uses TRBV3-1 (or the pseudogene TRBV3-2) and TRBJ2-7; 11 bases map to TRBD2. V was pared by 5 bases and J by 1 base, with 4 bases of the junction left unmatched. Germline V lookup: CDR1 LGHDT, CDR2 YNNKEL (reference sequence). This CDR3 is built from 15 residues. The CDR3 protein is CASSNRLAGSYEQYF. In DNA form, the CDR3 reads TGTGCCAGCAGCAACAGACTAGCGGGGTCCTACGAGCAGTACTTC.

The chain recombines TRBV19 with TRBJ2-7, with D maybe TRBD2 (5 bases). Deletions cut 3 bases from V and 3 bases from J, with 12 bases between. The length of the CDR3 is 14 residues. From germline, CDR1 is LNHDA and CDR2 SQIVND (reference sequence). The CDR3 protein is CASSISSSIYEQYF. As DNA, the CDR3 is TGTGCCAGTAGTATTTCTAGCTCTATCTACGAGCAGTACTTC.